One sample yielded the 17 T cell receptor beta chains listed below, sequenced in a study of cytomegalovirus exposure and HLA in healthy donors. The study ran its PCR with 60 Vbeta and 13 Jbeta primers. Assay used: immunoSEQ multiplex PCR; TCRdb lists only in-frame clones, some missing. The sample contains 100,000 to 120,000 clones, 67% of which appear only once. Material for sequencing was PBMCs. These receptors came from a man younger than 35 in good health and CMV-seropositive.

The DNA for the CDR3 is TGTGCCAGCAGTTTGGCAGGGCGGCCCCAGCATTTT. Translation gives CASSLAGRPQHF. This chain uses TRBV28 with TRBJ1-5; D is perhaps TRBD1 (5 bases). V was clipped by 3 bases and J by 9 bases, with 9 bases between them. Germline assignment: CDR1 MDHEN and CDR2 SYDVKM. The CDR3 loop spans 12 amino acids. The variable domain in full, with the rest retrieved from reference TRBV28 and TRBJ1-5, is DVKVTQSSRYLVKRTGEKVFLECVQDMDHENMFWYRQDPGLGLRLIYFSYDVKMKEKGDIPEGYSVSREKKERFSLILESASTNQTSMYLCASSLAGRPQHFGDGTRLSIL.

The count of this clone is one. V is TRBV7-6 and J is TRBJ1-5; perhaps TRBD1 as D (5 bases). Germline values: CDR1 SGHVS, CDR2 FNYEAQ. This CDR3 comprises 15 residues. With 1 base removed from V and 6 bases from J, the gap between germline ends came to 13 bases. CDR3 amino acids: CASSLGGGVAQPQHF. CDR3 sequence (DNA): TGTGCCAGCAGCTTAGGGGGAGGGGTGGCTCAGCCCCAGCATTTT.

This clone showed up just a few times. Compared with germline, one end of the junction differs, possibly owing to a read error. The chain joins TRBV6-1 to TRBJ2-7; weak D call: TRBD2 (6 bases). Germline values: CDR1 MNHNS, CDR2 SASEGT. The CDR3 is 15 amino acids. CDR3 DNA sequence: TGTGCCAGCACTGAAACGGGGACGGGGGCCTACGAGCAGTACTTC. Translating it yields CASTETGTGAYEQYF.

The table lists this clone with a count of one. The CDR3 nucleotides are TGTGCCAGTAGCACAGGGCAAGGAAAAGCCAAAAACATTCAGTACTTC. Translating gives CASSTGQGKAKNIQYF. This rearrangement joins TRBV19 to TRBJ2-4; TRBD1 might be the D (6 bases). V lost 6 bases to trimming and J lost 0 bases, with 15 bases between them. The CDR3 has 16 amino acids. The germline gives CDR1 LNHDA, CDR2 SQIVND (reference sequence).

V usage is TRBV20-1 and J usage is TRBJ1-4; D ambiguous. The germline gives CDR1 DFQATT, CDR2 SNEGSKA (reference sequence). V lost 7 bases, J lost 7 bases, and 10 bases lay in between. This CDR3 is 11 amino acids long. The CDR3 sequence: CSGASGEKLFF. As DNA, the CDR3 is TGCAGTGGGGCATCCGGTGAAAAACTGTTTTTT.

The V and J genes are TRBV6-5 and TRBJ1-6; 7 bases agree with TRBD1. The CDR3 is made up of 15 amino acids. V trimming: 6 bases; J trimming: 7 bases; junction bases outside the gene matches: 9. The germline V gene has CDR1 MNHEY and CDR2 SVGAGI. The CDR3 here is CASRTIQGHNSPLHF. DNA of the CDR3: TGTGCCAGCAGAACAATACAGGGGCACAATTCACCCCTCCACTTT.

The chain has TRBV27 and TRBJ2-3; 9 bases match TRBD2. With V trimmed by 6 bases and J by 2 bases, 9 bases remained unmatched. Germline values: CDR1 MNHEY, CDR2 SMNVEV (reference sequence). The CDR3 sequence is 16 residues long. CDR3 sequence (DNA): TGTGCCAGCAGAAGTCTAGCGGGGAGATACACAGATACGCAGTATTTT. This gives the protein CASRSLAGRYTDTQYF.

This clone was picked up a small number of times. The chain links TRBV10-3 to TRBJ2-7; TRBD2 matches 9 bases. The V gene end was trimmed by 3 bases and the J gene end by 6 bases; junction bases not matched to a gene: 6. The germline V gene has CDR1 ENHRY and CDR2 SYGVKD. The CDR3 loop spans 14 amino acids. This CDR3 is CAISDSSGVGEQYV. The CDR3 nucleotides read TGTGCCATCAGTGACTCTAGCGGGGTAGGCGAGCAGTACGTC.

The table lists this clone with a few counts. CDR3 bases: TGTGCCAGCTCACCACAGAGGAACCCTAATGAAAAACTGTTTTTT. This gives the protein CASSPQRNPNEKLFF. The gene calls are TRBV18 and TRBJ1-4; D not resolved. This CDR3 contains 15 residues. V lost 1 base to trimming and J lost 3 bases, with 9 bases between them. Germline CDR1 reads KGHSH; CDR2 reads LQKENI.

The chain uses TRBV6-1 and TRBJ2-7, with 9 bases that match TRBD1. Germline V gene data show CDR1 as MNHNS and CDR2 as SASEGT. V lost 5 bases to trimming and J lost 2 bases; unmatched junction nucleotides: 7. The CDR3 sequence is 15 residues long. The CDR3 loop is CASSKTGGATYEQYV. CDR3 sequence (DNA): TGTGCCAGCAGTAAAACAGGGGGCGCGACCTACGAGCAGTACGTC.

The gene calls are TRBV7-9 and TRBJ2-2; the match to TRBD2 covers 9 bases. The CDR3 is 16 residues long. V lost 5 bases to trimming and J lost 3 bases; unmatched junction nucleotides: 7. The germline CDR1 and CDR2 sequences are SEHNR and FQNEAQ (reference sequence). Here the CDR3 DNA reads TGTGCCAGCAGCCAACGGGGCGGGGGGGACACCGGGGAGCTGTTTTTT. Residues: CASSQRGGGDTGELFF.

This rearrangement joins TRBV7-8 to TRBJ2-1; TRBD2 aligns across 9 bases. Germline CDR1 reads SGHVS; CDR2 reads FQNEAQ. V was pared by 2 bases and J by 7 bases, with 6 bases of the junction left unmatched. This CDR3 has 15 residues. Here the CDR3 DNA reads TGTGCCAGCAGCTTACAGCGGGGGGCCTCTAATGAGCAGTTCTTC. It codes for CASSLQRGASNEQFF.

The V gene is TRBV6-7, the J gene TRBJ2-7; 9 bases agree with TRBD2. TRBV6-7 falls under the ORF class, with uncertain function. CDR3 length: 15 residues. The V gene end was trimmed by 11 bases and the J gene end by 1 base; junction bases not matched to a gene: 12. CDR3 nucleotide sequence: TGTGCCTCAGGGAGGGGCGGGGGGGGTTCCTACGAGCAGTACTTC. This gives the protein CASGRGGGGSYEQYF.

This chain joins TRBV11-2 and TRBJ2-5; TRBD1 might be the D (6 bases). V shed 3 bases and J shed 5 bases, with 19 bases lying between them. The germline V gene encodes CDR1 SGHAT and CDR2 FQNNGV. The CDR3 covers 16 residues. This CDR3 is CASSFRGSMTSETQYF. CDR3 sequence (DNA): TGTGCCAGCAGCTTCAGGGGCTCAATGACCAGCGAGACCCAGTACTTC.

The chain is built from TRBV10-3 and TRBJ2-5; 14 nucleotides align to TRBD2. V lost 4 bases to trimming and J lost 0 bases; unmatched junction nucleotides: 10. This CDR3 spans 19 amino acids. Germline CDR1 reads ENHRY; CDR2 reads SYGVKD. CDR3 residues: CAISAAGTSGGAYQETQYF. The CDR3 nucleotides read TGTGCCATCAGTGCCGCCGGGACTAGCGGGGGCGCGTACCAAGAGACCCAGTACTTC.

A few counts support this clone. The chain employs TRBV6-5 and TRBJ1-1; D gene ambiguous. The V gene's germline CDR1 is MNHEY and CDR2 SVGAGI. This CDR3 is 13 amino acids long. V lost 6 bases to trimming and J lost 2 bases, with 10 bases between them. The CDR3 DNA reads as TGTGCCAGCAGGGAGGCCGGCAACACTGAAGCTTTCTTT. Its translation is CASREAGNTEAFF.

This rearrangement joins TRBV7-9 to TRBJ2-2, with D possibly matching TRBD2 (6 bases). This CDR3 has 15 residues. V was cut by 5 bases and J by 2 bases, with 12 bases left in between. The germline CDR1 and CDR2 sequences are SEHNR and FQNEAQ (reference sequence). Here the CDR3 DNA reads TGTGCCAGCAGCCTGCGGGACGTAAACACCGGGGAGCTGTTTTTT. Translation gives CASSLRDVNTGELFF.